The 23 T cell receptor beta chains listed next were all sequenced from one sample in a study of blood T cell repertoires in COVID-19. TCRdb's copy holds only in-frame clones and misses some; the assay was immunoSEQ multiplex PCR. In the table there are just over 300,000 clones, 90% of which are singletons. Material: PBMCs or T cells enriched from blood (not recorded which). These receptor sequences come from a woman aged 18-30 years with acute COVID-19.

The chain carries TRBV15 and TRBJ1-4, with D tentatively TRBD1 (5 bases). Germline assignment: CDR1 LNHNV and CDR2 YYDKDF (reference sequence). The CDR3 sequence is 14 residues long. The V end was cut by 8 bases, the J end by 7 bases, with 17 bases between. For the CDR3, the DNA is TGTGCCACCTCCCCGGGGGACGACCTTGAAAAACTGTTTTTT. This codes for CATSPGDDLEKLFF.

This rearrangement joins TRBV28 to TRBJ2-2; TRBD1 is a possible D gene (6 bases). The length of the CDR3 is 16 residues. Germline CDR1 is MDHEN and CDR2 is SYDVKM. V was trimmed by 4 bases and J by 0 bases, leaving 12 bases between them. The CDR3 DNA reads as TGTGCCAGCAGTTCAACAGGGTACGCGAACACCGGGGAGCTGTTTTTT. This codes for CASSSTGYANTGELFF.

This clone was found once. This chain links TRBV7-9 with TRBJ1-4; D possibly corresponds to TRBD1 (6 bases). This CDR3 contains 16 residues. Germline CDR1 is SEHNR and CDR2 is FQNEAQ (reference sequence). V lost 5 bases and J 5 bases, leaving 18 bases between the germline ends. The CDR3 DNA reads TGTGCCAGCAGCCCCCCATCTGGGACAAACAATGAAAAACTGTTTTTT. Its translation: CASSPPSGTNNEKLFF. The entire variable domain, with the rest obtained from reference TRBV7-9 and TRBJ1-4, is as follows: DTGVSQNPRHKITKRGQNVTFRCDPISEHNRLYWYRQTLGQGPEFLTYFQNEAQLEKSRLLSDRFSAERPKGSFSTLEIQRTEQGDSAMYLCASSPPSGTNNEKLFFGSGTQLSVL.

V gene TRBV9 combines with J gene TRBJ2-1; no clear D gene. Trimming stripped 0 bases from V and 8 bases from J, with 21 bases between. The germline CDR1 and CDR2 sequences are SGDLS and YYNGEE. CDR3 size: 17 residues. Here the CDR3 DNA reads TGTGCCAGCAGCGTAGCCGCGCACCATAATGTAATGGATGAGCAGTTCTTC. This encodes CASSVAAHHNVMDEQFF.

V is TRBV6-5 and J is TRBJ1-3; no clear D gene. The CDR3 runs to 12 residues. Germline V gene sequence: CDR1 MNHEY, CDR2 SVGAGI. Trimming left V 8 bases short and J 4 bases short, with 9 bases between. Written as DNA, the CDR3 is TGTGCCAGCCTAAACCTCGGAAACACCATATATTTT. It is translated as CASLNLGNTIYF.

The gene calls are TRBV9 and TRBJ2-1; 7 positions match TRBD2. The V gene end was trimmed by 0 bases and the J gene end by 7 bases; junction bases not matched to a gene: 10. CDR3 length: 16 residues. Germline V gives CDR1 SGDLS, CDR2 YYNGEE. This CDR3 reads CASSVEWGLSENEQFF. DNA of the CDR3: TGTGCCAGCAGCGTAGAGTGGGGACTATCGGAAAATGAGCAGTTCTTC.

This sequence joins TRBV28 and TRBJ1-2; 7 bases map to TRBD1. Germline V gene lookup returns CDR1 MDHEN and CDR2 SYDVKM. V dropped 2 bases and J dropped 4; count of bases not matched to a gene: 13. This CDR3 has 17 residues. As DNA, the CDR3 is TGTGCCAGCAGTTTAGTAAATTTAGCAGGGGGACGCTATGGCTACACCTTC. Protein sequence: CASSLVNLAGGRYGYTF.

This clone was picked up a small number of times. The V call is TRBV9, the J call TRBJ1-2; a weak D match, TRBD1 (6 bases). CDR3 size: 16 residues. Germline V gene data show CDR1 as SGDLS and CDR2 as YYNGEE. Trimming shortened V by 3 bases and J by 3 bases, and 18 bases separated the two germline ends. CDR3 nucleotides: TGTGCCAGCAGCGCCGGCCGGAGCAGGGGCGACTATGGCTACACCTTC. It specifies CASSAGRSRGDYGYTF.

The J gene is TRBJ1-5, the V gene TRBV7-2; 9 bases agree with TRBD1. V trimming: 3 bases; J trimming: 4 bases; junction bases outside the gene matches: 4. The CDR3 loop spans 15 amino acids. CDR1 is SGHTA, CDR2 FQGNSA, per germline. This chain's CDR3 is CASSLGTGMNQPQHF. CDR3 DNA: TGTGCCAGCAGCTTGGGGACAGGGATGAATCAGCCCCAGCATTTT.

This clone was detected once. The chain joins TRBV6-5 to TRBJ2-7; possibly TRBD2 for D (7 bases). The CDR3 is 14 residues long. The germline V gene has CDR1 MNHEY and CDR2 SVGAGI. Trimming stripped 2 bases from V and 6 bases from J, with 14 bases between. The chain's CDR3 is CASSYGRGQLEQYF. DNA of the CDR3: TGTGCCAGCAGTTACGGGAGGGGACAACTCGAGCAGTACTTC.

The CDR3 sequence is CASGFLGTAGIHEQFF. Written as DNA, the CDR3 is TGTGCTAGTGGTTTCCTTGGGACAGCGGGCATCCATGAGCAGTTCTTC. The chain is built from TRBV12-5 and TRBJ2-1; weak D call: TRBD1 (7 bases). The germline CDR1 and CDR2 sequences are LGHNT and FRNRAP. The CDR3 runs to 16 residues. V lost 3 bases to trimming and J lost 8 bases, with 20 bases between them. The complete variable domain, with remaining parts taken from reference TRBV12-5 and TRBJ2-1, reads DARVTQTPRHKVTEMGQEVTMRCQPILGHNTVFWYRQTMMQGLELLAYFRNRAPLDDSGMPKDRFSAEMPDATLATLKIQPSEPRDSAVYFCASGFLGTAGIHEQFFGPGTRLTVL.

V and J are TRBV19 and TRBJ2-2, with a possible D match to TRBD2 (5 bases). Germline CDR1 reads LNHDA; CDR2 reads SQIVND (reference sequence). The length of the CDR3 is 15 residues. V was shortened by 7 bases and J by 4 bases, with 16 bases between the two germline ends. The CDR3 region has the DNA TGTGCCAGTACCATAGCCGCCCGGGGCACCGGGGAGCTGTTTTTT. Translated: CASTIAARGTGELFF.

The genes are TRBV7-9 and TRBJ1-1; possible D gene TRBD1, 6 bases. The CDR3 has 14 residues. Germline loops: CDR1 SEHNR, CDR2 FQNEAQ (reference sequence). The V end was cut by 5 bases, the J end by 6 bases, with 16 bases between. Written as DNA, the CDR3 is TGTGCCAGCAGCAAACAGGGCCCCGCGGCTGAAGCTTTCTTT. Translated, it gives CASSKQGPAAEAFF.

The J gene is TRBJ1-5, the V gene TRBV5-1, with 7 bases fitting TRBD1. CDR1 and CDR2 from the germline V gene are SGHRS and YFSETQ. The CDR3 extends over 18 amino acids. V trimming: 1 base; J trimming: 4 bases; junction bases outside the gene matches: 14. The CDR3: CASSLSTRQGCRNQPQHF. CDR3 nucleotide sequence: TGCGCCAGCAGCTTGAGTACGAGACAGGGATGCAGGAATCAGCCCCAGCATTTT.

The rearrangement links TRBV5-4 to TRBJ1-1, with D unresolved. The CDR3 length is 15 residues. V shed 2 bases and J shed 5 bases, with 16 bases lying between them. The germline V gene encodes CDR1 SGHNT and CDR2 YYREEE (reference sequence). The CDR3 sequence is CASSFPPGMETEAFF. The CDR3 coding sequence is TGTGCCAGCAGCTTCCCTCCGGGAATGGAGACTGAAGCTTTCTTT.

The V gene is TRBV10-3, the J gene TRBJ1-1, with D possibly matching TRBD1 (6 bases). The germline V and J ends were trimmed by 0 bases and 1 base, with 9 bases remaining between them. Looked up from germline, CDR1 is ENHRY and CDR2 is SYGVKD. The CDR3 has 15 amino acids. The chain's CDR3 is CAISESRQENTEAFF. The CDR3 nucleotides are TGTGCCATCAGTGAGTCGAGACAGGAGAACACTGAAGCTTTCTTT.

The V call is TRBV28, the J call TRBJ1-3, with a weak D call TRBD1 (6 bases). The CDR3 has 15 residues. Germline V gene sequence: CDR1 MDHEN, CDR2 SYDVKM. V lost 7 bases to trimming and J lost 4 bases, with 17 bases between them. The CDR3 nucleotides read TGTGCCAGCAAAACCTCGGGACACTCCGGAAACACCATATATTTT. Protein sequence: CASKTSGHSGNTIYF.

The chain links TRBV28 to TRBJ2-5; D is perhaps TRBD2 (6 bases). Trimming pared 6 bases from V and 4 bases from J, leaving 15 bases between. The CDR3 consists of 14 residues. Germline loops: CDR1 MDHEN, CDR2 SYDVKM. The CDR3, as DNA: TGTGCCAGCAGGGGAAACACCGGGAGAGAGACCCAGTACTTC. This sequence encodes CASRGNTGRETQYF. Looking up the rest from reference TRBV28 and TRBJ2-5 gives the full variable domain: DVKVTQSSRYLVKRTGEKVFLECVQDMDHENMFWYRQDPGLGLRLIYFSYDVKMKEKGDIPEGYSVSREKKERFSLILESASTNQTSMYLCASRGNTGRETQYFGPGTRLLVL.

The J gene is TRBJ1-4, the V gene TRBV5-1, with 8 bases identical to TRBD1. The V and J ends lost 3 bases and 7 bases, in that order; junction bases with no gene match: 8. Germline V CDR1 and CDR2: SGHRS, YFSETQ. The length of the CDR3 is 15 residues. The CDR3, as DNA: TGCGCCAGCAGCTCGATTCAGGGGGCTGGTGAAAAACTGTTTTTT. Protein: CASSSIQGAGEKLFF.

The chain has TRBV2 and TRBJ1-1; D gene unclear. Trimming left V 9 bases short and J 1 base short, with 9 bases between. Germline CDR1 and CDR2: SNHLY and FYNNEI. The CDR3 covers 12 residues. The CDR3 loop reads CARSGTNTEAFF. The CDR3, as DNA: TGTGCCAGGAGCGGAACGAACACTGAAGCTTTCTTT. The full variable domain, with the rest looked up from reference TRBV2 and TRBJ1-1, is EPEVTQTPSHQVTQMGQEVILRCVPISNHLYFYWYRQILGQKVEFLVSFYNNEISEKSEIFDDQFSVERPDGSNFTLKIRSTKLEDSAMYFCARSGTNTEAFFGQGTRLTVV.

This sequence joins TRBV18 and TRBJ1-4; tentative D call: TRBD1 (5 bases). Looked up from germline, CDR1 is KGHSH and CDR2 is LQKENI. V shed 0 bases and J shed 3 bases, with 11 bases lying between them. CDR3 length equals 16 residues. The CDR3 is CASSPPKKGPNEKLFF. CDR3 coding DNA: TGTGCCAGCTCACCACCGAAGAAGGGGCCTAATGAAAAACTGTTTTTT.

V gene TRBV6-4 combines with J gene TRBJ2-3, with TRBD2 identical over 9 bases. The ends lost 4 bases at V and 4 bases at J; junction bases unmatched: 6. The CDR3 is 15 residues long. In germline, CDR1 is MRHNA, CDR2 SNTAGT. CDR3 coding DNA: TGTGCCAGCAGTGGAGCGGGAGGTGAGGCAGATACGCAGTATTTT. Translation gives CASSGAGGEADTQYF.

The rearrangement links TRBV28 to TRBJ2-7; 8 nucleotides agree with TRBD2. CDR3 length: 14 amino acids. The J segment lost 3 bases and the V segment lost 1 base, leaving 2 bases of the junction unmatched. The germline V gene encodes CDR1 MDHEN and CDR2 SYDVKM. As DNA, the CDR3 is TGTGCCAGCAGTTTATCTGGGACTAGCTACGAGCAGTACTTC. It specifies CASSLSGTSYEQYF. The full variable domain, rest sourced from reference TRBV28 and TRBJ2-7, is DVKVTQSSRYLVKRTGEKVFLECVQDMDHENMFWYRQDPGLGLRLIYFSYDVKMKEKGDIPEGYSVSREKKERFSLILESASTNQTSMYLCASSLSGTSYEQYFGPGTRLTVT.